This TCR beta chain derives from a study of blood T cell repertoires in COVID-19. As for the study in general: Acute and convalescent COVID-19 samples came from the United States, Italy and Spain.

As originally analysed: Amplification of reference gene primers was used by the study to estimate nucleated cell counts. Only in-frame clones appear in the TCRdb table, and some are missing; sequencing was by immunoSEQ multiplex PCR. V, J and clone size derive from that table, while D and trimming were established from the DNA sequence. Here the sample spans about 220,000 clones, around 87% being singletons. Individuals drawn from under 30 US areas were roughly 18 to 100 years old. Participant-given clinical history determined each cohort assignment. V was pared by 1 base and J by 6 bases, with 10 bases between. CDR1 is MNHEY and CDR2 is SVGAGI in the germline V gene. The CDR3 sequence is 13 residues long.

Material: PBMCs or T cells enriched from blood (not recorded which). The receptor's source is a woman in her late teens or twenties in a cohort exposed to, infected with or recovered from COVID-19 (not recorded which). The J gene is TRBJ2-7, the V gene TRBV6-5; the D gene is possibly TRBD2 (5 bases). DNA of the CDR3: TGTGCCAGCAGTTACTTCGGGGTTGGCGAGCAGTACTTC. Its protein is CASSYFGVGEQYF.